Included here is one T cell receptor (beta chain) sequence, with context. Its antigen target is currently unknown. It has no much larger one-base neighbor in the sample; base qualities were not kept. The data belong to a study of technical replicates of blood from several donors (dated by TCRdb to 2016 to 2017). The CDR3, cysteine through phenylalanine, is 13 amino acids long. Of the read, only the CDR3 DNA is kept; its 39 bases are in frame from base 1. V is shortened by 5 bases, J by 1 base, and the region joining them spans 8 bases. CDR1 SGHVS and CDR2 FNYEAQ are derived from the germline V gene. Libraries came from the immunoSEQ multiplex PCR assay. Held by TCRdb, this immuneACCESS table contains in-frame sequences only and omits some clones. Under half of the omission traces to an unresolved V gene where checked; the cause of the rest is unknown. The sample profile shows 65,000 to 95,000 clones; over 90% of them were found once. 0.3% to 0.45% of the sample belongs to the ten largest clones.

The sequenced material came from T cells isolated from PBMCs. In this chain, TRBV7-6 is recombined with TRBJ1-1; a confident D gene designation cannot be given. This clonotype originated in a human donor in good health. The CDR3 amino acid sequence is: CASSPLSNTEAFF. The sequenced DNA is TGTGCCAGCAGCCCCCTTTCGAACACTGAAGCTTTCTTT.